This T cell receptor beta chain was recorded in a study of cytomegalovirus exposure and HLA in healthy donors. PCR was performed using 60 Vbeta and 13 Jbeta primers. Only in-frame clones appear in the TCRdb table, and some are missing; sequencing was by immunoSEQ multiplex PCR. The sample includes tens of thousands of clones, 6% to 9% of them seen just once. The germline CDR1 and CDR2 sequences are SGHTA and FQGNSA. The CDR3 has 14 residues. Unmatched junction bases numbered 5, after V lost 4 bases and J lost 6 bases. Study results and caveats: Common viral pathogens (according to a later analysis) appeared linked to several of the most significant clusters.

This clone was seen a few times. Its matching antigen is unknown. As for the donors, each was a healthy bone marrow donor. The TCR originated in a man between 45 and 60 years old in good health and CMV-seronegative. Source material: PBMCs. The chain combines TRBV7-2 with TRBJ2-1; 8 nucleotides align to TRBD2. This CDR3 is CASSSAGVVNEQFF. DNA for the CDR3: TGTGCCAGCAGCTCAGCGGGAGTTGTCAATGAGCAGTTCTTC.